This entry lists 27 T cell receptor beta chains sequenced from one sample in a study of cytomegalovirus exposure and HLA in healthy donors. Use of 60 Vbeta and 13 Jbeta primers characterized the PCR. Profiling relied on immunoSEQ multiplex PCR, and the TCRdb table lists in-frame clones only, not all of them. The sample holds roughly 140,000 clones, about 80% seen once. Material for sequencing was PBMCs. Receptors were obtained from an older woman in good health and CMV-seropositive.

This chain links TRBV21-1 with TRBJ1-5. TRBV21-1 is annotated as a pseudogene. The length of the CDR3 is 15 residues. CDR3 bases: TGTGCCAGCAGCAAAAGTCTAGTTATCAATCAGCCCCAGCATTTT. This translates into CASSKSLVINQPQHF.

The chain has TRBV9 and TRBJ2-5; tentative D call: TRBD2 (7 bases). V lost 0 bases to trimming and J lost 6 bases, with 15 bases between them. CDR3 length: 15 amino acids. Germline CDR1 SGDLS, CDR2 YYNGEE. In DNA, the CDR3 is TGTGCCAGCAGCGTAGAGGGGGGCGGGAGCCAGACCCAGTACTTC. It translates to CASSVEGGGSQTQYF.

The chain combines TRBV30 with TRBJ2-7; no reliable D call. The CDR3 spans 15 residues. The V and J ends lost 1 base and 0 bases respectively, with 13 bases between them. Looked up from germline, CDR1 is GTSNPN and CDR2 is SVGIG (reference sequence). DNA for the CDR3: TGTGCCTGGAGTGCCTTAACAAGTTTCTCCTACGAGCAGTACTTC. This sequence encodes CAWSALTSFSYEQYF.

The chain recombines TRBV6-5 with TRBJ1-1; D might be TRBD1 (6 bases). Trimming left V 0 bases short and J 2 bases short, with 10 bases between. Germline CDR1 is MNHEY and CDR2 is SVGAGI. The CDR3 sequence is 15 residues long. CDR3 residues: CASSYSGQFNTEAFF. Here the CDR3 DNA reads TGTGCCAGCAGTTACTCTGGACAGTTTAACACTGAAGCTTTCTTT.

This clone was picked up one time. The chain links TRBV7-2 to TRBJ2-5, with TRBD2 matching 9 bases. The CDR3 is 16 amino acids. The V segment lost 1 base and the J segment 6 bases; nucleotides outside the gene matches: 9. Germline values: CDR1 SGHTA, CDR2 FQGNSA. In DNA, the CDR3 is TGTGCCAGCAGCTTAGATAGCGGGAGATCTAAAAAGACCCAGTACTTC. Translating it yields CASSLDSGRSKKTQYF.

J is TRBJ2-1 and V is TRBV4-1, with a tentative D call TRBD2 (6 bases). The V gene's germline CDR1 is MGHRA and CDR2 YSYEKL. The ends were cut back, 3 bases at V and 2 bases at J, with 14 bases in the middle. This CDR3 contains 16 residues. The CDR3 reads CASSQNPGSTYNEQFF. Here the CDR3 DNA reads TGCGCCAGCAGCCAGAACCCCGGGAGTACCTACAATGAGCAGTTCTTC.

This chain joins TRBV27 and TRBJ1-1, with TRBD1 matching over 10 bases. This CDR3 has 17 residues. Germline values: CDR1 MNHEY, CDR2 SMNVEV (reference sequence). V lost 6 bases and J lost 1; bases outside the gene matches: 11. The CDR3 DNA is TGTGCCAGCAGGCTAACCGGGACAGGGGTATGGAACACTGAAGCTTTCTTT. Residues: CASRLTGTGVWNTEAFF.

The J gene is TRBJ1-1, the V gene TRBV10-3, with 9 bases matching TRBD1. CDR1 is ENHRY and CDR2 is SYGVKD in the germline V gene. This CDR3 is built from 14 residues. V trimming: 7 bases; J trimming: 5 bases; junction bases outside the gene matches: 8. CDR3 region: CAITPDRGETEAFF. DNA of the CDR3: TGTGCCATCACCCCGGACAGGGGAGAAACTGAAGCTTTCTTT.

The sample holds a few counts of this clone. This chain uses TRBV5-1 with TRBJ2-7, with 8 bases matching TRBD2. The CDR3 loop spans 15 amino acids. Germline V gene sequence: CDR1 SGHRS, CDR2 YFSETQ. J was trimmed by 4 bases and V by 5 bases; bases with no gene match: 11. In nucleotides, the CDR3 is TGCGCCAGCAGACTCAGCGGGAGTATCCGATACGAGCAGTACTTC. Translated: CASRLSGSIRYEQYF.

The chain carries TRBV9 and TRBJ2-3; the match to TRBD1 covers 7 bases. The CDR3 covers 14 residues. The V gene end was trimmed by 4 bases and the J gene end by 0 bases; junction bases not matched to a gene: 2. Germline lookup yields CDR1 SGDLS and CDR2 YYNGEE. CDR3 amino acids: CASSLQGSTDTQYF. CDR3 DNA: TGTGCCAGCAGCCTACAGGGGAGCACAGATACGCAGTATTTT.

The chain has TRBV30 and TRBJ2-7; no firm D call. The germline gives CDR1 GTSNPN, CDR2 SVGIG (reference sequence). The V end lost 0 bases, the J end lost 2 bases, and 8 bases lay between the germline ends. This CDR3 is built from 13 residues. CDR3: CAWSVGQTYEQYF. CDR3 bases: TGTGCCTGGAGTGTTGGGCAGACCTACGAGCAGTACTTC.

This sequence joins TRBV28 and TRBJ2-5; TRBD2 agrees at 10 bases. This CDR3 is built from 16 residues. The V and J ends lost 1 base and 5 bases, in that order; junction bases with no gene match: 7. CDR1 and CDR2 (germline): MDHEN, SYDVKM. The CDR3: CASSLYGASGSETQYF. DNA for the CDR3: TGTGCCAGCAGTTTATACGGGGCTAGCGGGAGCGAGACCCAGTACTTC.

The V gene is TRBV5-4, the J gene TRBJ1-4; D not resolved. The germline gives CDR1 SGHNT, CDR2 YYREEE (reference sequence). This CDR3 spans 15 amino acids. V gave up 4 bases and J gave up 2 bases, with 12 bases separating them. The CDR3 is CASSPEYPTNEKLFF. For the CDR3, the DNA is TGTGCCAGCAGCCCAGAATATCCGACTAATGAAAAACTGTTTTTT.

The rearrangement uses TRBV2 and TRBJ2-1, with 10 bases aligning to TRBD2. Germline CDR1 reads SNHLY; CDR2 reads FYNNEI. The CDR3 spans 14 residues. V gave up 7 bases and J gave up 5 bases; unmatched junction bases: 5. In DNA form, the CDR3 reads TGTGCCAGCAATCCTGGACTAGCGGACAATGAGCAGTTCTTC. This encodes CASNPGLADNEQFF.

This clone was recorded once. V is TRBV25-1 and J is TRBJ2-1; 9 nucleotides match TRBD2. The V segment lost 2 bases and the J segment 7 bases; nucleotides outside the gene matches: 9. Germline assignment: CDR1 MGHDK and CDR2 SYGVNS. The CDR3 consists of 16 residues. CDR3: CASSELSGSRTNEQFF. For the CDR3, the DNA is TGTGCCAGCAGTGAACTTAGCGGGAGTAGGACGAATGAGCAGTTCTTC.

The rearrangement uses TRBV27 and TRBJ1-5, with 7 nucleotides matching TRBD1. This CDR3 is 14 amino acids long. V lost 4 bases to trimming and J lost 4 bases; unmatched junction nucleotides: 4. Germline-derived CDR1 and CDR2 are MNHEY and SMNVEV (reference sequence). The CDR3 nucleotides are TGTGCCAGCAGTTCGACCAGGGGGAATCAGCCCCAGCATTTT. It encodes CASSSTRGNQPQHF.

The chain uses TRBV9 and TRBJ2-1; 8 nucleotides line up with TRBD2. Germline values: CDR1 SGDLS, CDR2 YYNGEE. The length of the CDR3 is 17 residues. J lost 8 bases, V lost 3 bases, and 16 bases had no gene match. The CDR3 loop is CASSARGDSGARDEQFF. Here the CDR3 DNA reads TGTGCCAGCAGCGCCCGGGGGGATAGCGGGGCAAGGGATGAGCAGTTCTTC.

The gene calls are TRBV4-2 and TRBJ2-2; D gene ambiguous. CDR3 length equals 11 residues. The germline V gene encodes CDR1 LGHNA and CDR2 YNFKEQ. Trimming left V 8 bases short and J 3 bases short, with 4 bases between. CDR3 DNA: TGTGCCAGCTCAGACACCGGGGAGCTGTTTTTT. Translating gives CASSDTGELFF.

The CDR3 spells CASSRGQGDEAFF. CDR3 in DNA: TGTGCCAGTAGTAGAGGACAGGGCGATGAAGCTTTCTTT. The chain combines TRBV19 with TRBJ1-1; 8 nucleotides align to TRBD1. CDR3 length equals 13 residues. Trimming took 4 bases from V and 7 from J; bases not matched to a gene: 5. Looked up from germline, CDR1 is LNHDA and CDR2 is SQIVND (reference sequence).

The gene calls are TRBV5-1 and TRBJ2-3; 7 positions agree with TRBD1. Germline V CDR1 and CDR2: SGHRS, YFSETQ. This CDR3 spans 13 amino acids. V lost 0 bases and J lost 6; bases outside the gene matches: 1. The CDR3 nucleotides read TGCGCCAGCAGCTTGGAGGGGGCGGATACGCAGTATTTT. Encoded protein: CASSLEGADTQYF. The variable domain in full, with the rest retrieved from reference TRBV5-1 and TRBJ2-3, is KAGVTQTPRYLIKTRGQQVTLSCSPISGHRSVSWYQQTPGQGLQFLFEYFSETQRNKGNFPGRFSGRQFSNSRSEMNVSTLELGDSALYLCASSLEGADTQYFGPGTRLTVL.

This clone was observed a handful of times. The rearrangement links TRBV15 to TRBJ1-2, with TRBD1 matching 7 bases. The J segment lost 3 bases and the V segment lost 5 bases, leaving 12 bases of the junction unmatched. The CDR3 spans 16 residues. Per the germline V gene, CDR1 is LNHNV and CDR2 is YYDKDF (reference sequence). The CDR3 nucleotides read TGTGCCACCAGCGAGGATCATTGGGGACAGTACTATGGCTACACCTTC. Translation gives CATSEDHWGQYYGYTF.

The CDR3 reads CASSPWTGLAQETQYF. CDR3 in DNA: TGTGCCAGCAGTCCATGGACGGGACTAGCCCAAGAGACCCAGTACTTC. V usage is TRBV27 and J usage is TRBJ2-5; 9 nucleotides match TRBD2. This CDR3 region has 16 residues. Germline V lookup: CDR1 MNHEY, CDR2 SMNVEV (reference sequence). J gave up 1 base and V 5 bases, and 8 bases lay outside the gene matches.

The CDR3 is CASSVSPGSEQYF. The DNA for the CDR3 is TGTGCCAGCAGCGTAAGCCCGGGTAGCGAGCAGTACTTC. The V call is TRBV9, the J call TRBJ2-7; D gene ambiguous. There are 13 residues in the CDR3. V lost 1 base, J lost 6 bases, and 11 bases lay in between. Germline V lookup: CDR1 SGDLS, CDR2 YYNGEE.

The chain recombines TRBV13 with TRBJ2-5, with 8 positions matching TRBD2. The ends lost 1 base at V and 7 bases at J; junction bases unmatched: 11. From germline, CDR1 is PRHDT and CDR2 FYEKMQ (reference sequence). This CDR3 comprises 16 residues. Here the CDR3 DNA reads TGTGCCAGCAGCTTAGTGGCGGGAGGAGGGGATGGGACCCAGTACTTC. This sequence encodes CASSLVAGGGDGTQYF.

The chain couples TRBV11-2 to TRBJ2-7, with D possibly being TRBD1 (6 bases). The CDR3 consists of 14 residues. Deletions cut 4 bases from V and 0 bases from J, with 10 bases between. Germline V gene lookup returns CDR1 SGHAT and CDR2 FQNNGV. The CDR3 is CASSSRTDSYEQYF. For the CDR3, the DNA is TGTGCCAGCAGCTCCCGGACAGACTCCTACGAGCAGTACTTC.

V is TRBV29-1 and J is TRBJ2-5, with a weak D call TRBD2 (5 bases). V was cut by 8 bases and J by 5 bases, with 18 bases left in between. CDR3 length: 13 residues. Looked up from germline, CDR1 is SQVTM and CDR2 is ANQGSEA. The CDR3 sequence: CSPGGLAGETQYF. The CDR3 DNA follows: TGCAGCCCTGGAGGACTCGCTGGGGAGACCCAGTACTTC.

A note on this clone: The same CDR3 can be traced to other DNA sequences in this sample. This chain connects TRBV28 to TRBJ1-5; TRBD1 is a possible D gene (5 bases). CDR3 length: 13 amino acids. V dropped 7 bases and J dropped 2 bases, with 9 bases sitting between them. The germline gives CDR1 MDHEN, CDR2 SYDVKM. The CDR3 here is CASTGLGNQPQHF. CDR3 nucleotide sequence: TGTGCCAGCACAGGGCTCGGCAATCAGCCCCAGCATTTT.